This TCR beta chain was captured in a study of cytomegalovirus exposure and HLA in healthy donors. Study-level findings and limits: Most TCR sequences were rare, but some public TCRs occurred in many donors. Productive rates of about 90% or about 30% were seen for most TCR beta V segments in an earlier analysis.

PCR used 60 Vbeta primers and 13 Jbeta primers. The table came from immunoSEQ multiplex PCR; TCRdb's copy has only in-frame clones and leaves some out. The sample contains a few hundred thousand clones, 80% of which appear only once. In regard to this clone: The antigen is undetermined.

The CDR3 is 14 residues long. Germline loops: CDR1 MDHEN, CDR2 SYDVKM. V was pared by 6 bases and J by 4 bases, with 8 bases of the junction left unmatched. Unrecorded immune exposure was likely among donors, who were nominally healthy when sampled. This TCR was recovered from a girl between 2 and 10 years old in good health and CMV-seronegative. The gene calls are TRBV28 and TRBJ2-7; 8 nucleotides line up with TRBD1. Specimen: PBMCs. CDR3: CASRGQEYLYEQYF. The CDR3 region has the DNA TGTGCCAGCAGGGGACAGGAGTACCTTTACGAGCAGTACTTC.